The T cell receptor beta chain under discussion was sequenced for a study of blood T cells in healthy people across ages. Study-wide context: There was about one barcoded beta molecule captured by template switching per two T cells.

A second roughly 6 to 12 cycle PCR used barcoded and J-beta primers. TCRdb independently ran MiXCR on the 5' RACE reads; one entry per CDR3 protein. The sample includes around 970,000 distinct CDR3 sequences, roughly 47% of them seen just once. Germline CDR1 MDHEN, CDR2 SYDVKM. V dropped 6 bases and J dropped 4 bases, with 23 bases sitting between them. The CDR3 loop spans 17 amino acids. The sequencing sample was made of blood. The clonotype comes from a woman aged 55-69 years in good health. The chain recombines TRBV28 with TRBJ2-3; possible D gene TRBD1, 5 bases. This CDR3 is CASSHRWSVIRADTQYF. The CDR3, as DNA: TGTGCCAGCAGCCACAGGTGGTCAGTTATTAGGGCAGATACGCAGTATTTT.